The clone carrying this TCR beta chain was observed a few times. The target antigen is unknown. The treatment: approximately 9-day PBMC culture with coronavirus spike peptide pools or control peptides (ViraFEST assay). Once peptide pools had expanded antigen-specific T cells, ViraFEST sequenced TCRs. Having spent less than 12 days in culture, CD4+ T cells were then isolated by negative selection. This entry belongs to a study of vaccination and CD4 T cells after COVID-19. Study background: Following dose two, a median roughly 72 days (range 14 to 241) passed before post-vaccine samples were taken.

Findings and caveats of the study: This study had few convalescent patients and no early post-infection samples.

Oncomine TCR Beta short-read sequencing was applied to DNA from cultured CD4+ T cells. TCRdb redid the calling of the PCR reads with MiXCR, one entry per CDR3 protein. In the table there are more than 13,000 distinct CDR3 sequences, 25% to 35% of which are singletons. This TCR was sampled from a human donor with COVID-19. Input material: cultured CD4+ T cells from blood.

The CDR3 spells CAISGASGASGETQYF. The CDR3 coding sequence is TGTGCCATCAGTGGGGCTAGCGGGGCCTCGGGGGAGACCCAGTACTTC. The chain uses TRBV10-3 and TRBJ2-5; 9 bases fit TRBD2. V lost 4 bases to trimming and J lost 5 bases; unmatched junction nucleotides: 11. Germline CDR1 reads ENHRY; CDR2 reads SYGVKD. This CDR3 comprises 16 residues.